These 27 T cell receptor beta chains were sequenced from one sample in a study of control samples from healthy donors and cancer patients. Clones were read by immunoSEQ multiplex PCR, and TCRdb kept only the in-frame ones, dropping some. The sample contains about 70,000 clones, about 94% of which appear only once. The sequencing sample was made of blood. These receptors came from a woman aged 25 to 45 in good health.

The CDR3 protein is CASSYSRVNTEAFF. CDR3 nucleotide sequence: TGTGCCAGCAGTTACTCGAGAGTCAACACTGAAGCTTTCTTT. V usage is TRBV6-5 and J usage is TRBJ1-1; D gene uncertain. Germline V gene sequence: CDR1 MNHEY, CDR2 SVGAGI. This CDR3 has 14 amino acids. Between the trimmed V and J ends, which lost 0 bases and 2 bases, there was a span of 7 bases.

The chain recombines TRBV2 with TRBJ2-2, with D hard to call. V lost 3 bases to trimming and J lost 7 bases, with 3 bases between them. The CDR3 is 11 amino acids. The V gene's germline CDR1 is SNHLY and CDR2 FYNNEI. CDR3 region: CASSDRGELFF. The CDR3 DNA follows: TGTGCCAGCAGTGACCGCGGGGAGCTGTTTTTT.

The V and J genes are TRBV11-2 and TRBJ1-2; no definite D call. The CDR3 loop spans 17 amino acids. V lost 0 bases, J lost 8 bases, and 22 bases lay in between. Germline CDR1 and CDR2: SGHAT and FQNNGV. CDR3 sequence: CASSLDLILRARGGYTF. In nucleotides, the CDR3 is TGTGCCAGCAGCTTAGACCTTATTCTACGAGCTCGGGGAGGCTACACCTTC.

The chain carries TRBV7-9 and TRBJ1-4, with unresolved D. The CDR3 extends over 12 amino acids. Germline V gene lookup returns CDR1 SEHNR and CDR2 FQNEAQ (reference sequence). The V end was cut by 3 bases, the J end by 8 bases, with 7 bases between. The DNA of the CDR3 is TGTGCCAGCAGCTTGACGGTGGAAAAACTGTTTTTT. It specifies CASSLTVEKLFF.

The chain combines TRBV3-1 (or the pseudogene TRBV3-2) with TRBJ2-3; either TRBD1 or TRBD2 may supply D (5 bases each). CDR1 LGHDT and CDR2 YNNKEL come from the germline V gene (reference sequence). Trimming took off 4 bases at V and 11 bases at J, with 19 bases between the two ends. The CDR3 runs 14 residues. This CDR3 is CASSPLAGTVGQYF. The CDR3 DNA is TGTGCCAGCAGCCCATTAGCAGGGACCGTTGGGCAGTATTTT.

The chain employs TRBV9 and TRBJ1-1; possible D gene TRBD1, 6 bases. The CDR3 spans 15 residues. Germline CDR1 and CDR2: SGDLS and YYNGEE. The V gene lost 0 bases and the J gene lost 6 bases, with 15 bases spanning the gap. This CDR3 reads CASSVGGQTGSEAFF. In DNA, the CDR3 is TGTGCCAGCAGCGTAGGAGGACAGACGGGATCTGAAGCTTTCTTT.

The CDR3 is CASSLTYGSGELFF. The CDR3 nucleotides are TGTGCCAGCAGCTTAACGTACGGTTCCGGGGAGCTGTTTTTT. The chain carries TRBV7-3 and TRBJ2-2; D unclear. V was clipped by 0 bases and J by 6 bases, with 8 bases between them. Germline V gene lookup returns CDR1 SGHTA and CDR2 FQGTGA. The CDR3 contains 14 residues.

The chain uses TRBV19 and TRBJ1-4, with a tentative D call TRBD1 (5 bases). V was pared by 3 bases and J by 3 bases, with 14 bases between. Germline CDR1 is LNHDA and CDR2 is SQIVND (reference sequence). CDR3 length: 16 amino acids. Here the CDR3 reads CASSIHAGIANEKLFF. CDR3 DNA: TGTGCCAGTAGTATCCACGCAGGGATTGCTAATGAAAAACTGTTTTTT. The full variable domain, with the rest looked up from reference TRBV19 and TRBJ1-4, is DGGITQSPKYLFRKEGQNVTLSCEQNLNHDAMYWYRQDPGQGLRLIYYSQIVNDFQKGDIAEGYSVSREKKESFPLTVTSAQKNPTAFYLCASSIHAGIANEKLFFGSGTQLSVL.

The V call is TRBV7-2, the J call TRBJ2-5, with 7 bases that match TRBD2. The germline CDR1 and CDR2 sequences are SGHTA and FQGNSA. CDR3 length equals 15 residues. V shed 2 bases and J 7 bases; nucleotides not matched to a gene: 10. The CDR3 reads CASSLQGTTIGTQYF. Written as DNA, the CDR3 is TGTGCCAGCAGCTTACAAGGGACTACGATTGGGACCCAGTACTTC. Based on the CDR3 plus reference TRBV7-2 and TRBJ2-5, the full variable domain is GAGVSQSPSNKVTEKGKDVELRCDPISGHTALYWYRQSLGQGLEFLIYFQGNSAPDKSGLPSDRFSAERTGGSVSTLTIQRTQQEDSAVYLCASSLQGTTIGTQYFGPGTRLLVL.

The chain has TRBV10-3 and TRBJ2-7; D call uncertain. Between the trimmed V and J ends, which lost 2 bases and 5 bases, there was a span of 10 bases. Germline CDR1 reads ENHRY; CDR2 reads SYGVKD. The CDR3 has 13 amino acids. The CDR3 protein is CAISEDRYDEQYV. The DNA for the CDR3 is TGTGCCATCAGTGAGGACCGGTACGACGAGCAGTACGTC.

The chain has TRBV10-3 and TRBJ1-1; TRBD1 agrees at 7 bases. Germline V gene lookup returns CDR1 ENHRY and CDR2 SYGVKD. CDR3 length: 14 residues. J lost 4 bases, V lost 6 bases, and 8 bases had no gene match. Here the CDR3 DNA reads TGTGCCATCAGCCCTACAGGGGATAGCACTGAAGCTTTCTTT. This gives the protein CAISPTGDSTEAFF.

V and J are TRBV19 and TRBJ1-1, with D possibly being TRBD1 (5 bases). CDR1 LNHDA and CDR2 SQIVND come from the germline V gene (reference sequence). CDR3 length: 14 residues. The V gene lost 4 bases and the J gene lost 5 bases, with 14 bases spanning the gap. CDR3 in amino acids: CASSSLQGNTEAFF. The DNA of the CDR3 is TGTGCCAGTAGTAGTTTGCAGGGAAATACTGAAGCTTTCTTT.

The chain uses TRBV5-3 and TRBJ2-7; 10 bases are shared with TRBD2. TRBV5-3 is designated an ORF whose function remains uncertain. Germline trimming cut 2 bases from V and 2 bases from J; bases unmatched to any gene: 7. The length of the CDR3 is 16 residues. CDR3 sequence (DNA): TGTGCCAGAAGCTTCAATGAGCGGGGGGGAACCTACGAGCAGTACGTC. Translated: CARSFNERGGTYEQYV.

The genes are TRBV11-2 and TRBJ2-7; the D call may be TRBD1 or TRBD2 (5 bases each). The CDR3 is 15 amino acids. The V and J ends lost 1 base and 2 bases respectively, with 12 bases between them. CDR1 is SGHAT and CDR2 is FQNNGV in the germline V gene. The CDR3 here is CASSLGYRRAYEQYF. The CDR3 nucleotides read TGTGCCAGCAGCTTAGGGTACAGGCGGGCCTACGAGCAGTACTTC. The variable domain in full, completed from reference TRBV11-2 and TRBJ2-7, reads EAGVAQSPRYKIIEKRQSVAFWCNPISGHATLYWYQQILGQGPKLLIQFQNNGVVDDSQLPKDRFSAERLKGVDSTLKIQPAKLEDSAVYLCASSLGYRRAYEQYFGPGTRLTVT.

The rearrangement joins TRBV6-5 to TRBJ2-7; perhaps TRBD1 as D (6 bases). The length of the CDR3 is 15 residues. Germline CDR1 MNHEY, CDR2 SVGAGI. V was clipped by 0 bases and J by 2 bases, with 11 bases between them. The CDR3 nucleotides read TGTGCCAGCAGTTACTCGAAACAGGGCCCCTACGAGCAGTACTTC. Protein: CASSYSKQGPYEQYF.

The chain uses TRBV5-1 and TRBJ2-7; D unclear. Germline assignment: CDR1 SGHRS and CDR2 YFSETQ. The CDR3 loop spans 12 amino acids. V shed 0 bases and J shed 7 bases, with 8 bases lying between them. Here the CDR3 reads CASSLGSTEQYF. The DNA for the CDR3 is TGCGCCAGCAGCTTGGGTTCGACGGAGCAGTACTTC.

The chain has TRBV9 and TRBJ1-2; the D is unclear. V lost 0 bases, J lost 3 bases, and 9 bases lay in between. The CDR3 loop spans 14 amino acids. CDR1 is SGDLS, CDR2 YYNGEE, per germline. The CDR3 DNA follows: TGTGCCAGCAGCGTAGGTCGAGGTCACTATGGCTACACCTTC. Translating it yields CASSVGRGHYGYTF.

The chain uses TRBV7-8 and TRBJ1-6; no clear D gene. This CDR3 is built from 12 residues. Per germline, CDR1 SGHVS and CDR2 FQNEAQ. The V gene lost 4 bases and the J gene lost 11 bases, with 9 bases spanning the gap. In nucleotides, the CDR3 is TGTGCCAGCAGCTCGATCGGTCCACCCCTCCACTTT. Amino acids: CASSSIGPPLHF.

The V gene is TRBV28, the J gene TRBJ1-2, with 7 bases that match TRBD1. The J segment lost 3 bases and the V segment lost 2 bases, leaving 0 bases of the junction unmatched. Germline CDR1 reads MDHEN; CDR2 reads SYDVKM. The CDR3 extends over 13 amino acids. CDR3 nucleotides: TGTGCCAGCAGTTTAACAGGGGACTATGGCTACACCTTC. This translates into CASSLTGDYGYTF.

This chain uses TRBV21-1 with TRBJ2-1; the table's D call, TRBD1, has no DNA check behind it. TRBV21-1 is shown as a pseudogene. This CDR3 contains 22 residues. The CDR3 here is CASSKLQPLTRHRDRGDNEQFF. The CDR3 nucleotides read TGTGCCAGCAGCAAGCTCCAACCCCTAACTCGGCACCGGGACAGGGGGGACAATGAGCAGTTCTTC.

The chain joins TRBV27 to TRBJ1-1; D remains unclear. The germline gives CDR1 MNHEY, CDR2 SMNVEV (reference sequence). This CDR3 comprises 13 residues. Trimming took off 2 bases at V and 0 bases at J, with 4 bases between the two ends. The CDR3 protein is CASSLLLNTEAFF. CDR3 bases: TGTGCCAGCAGTTTACTGTTGAACACTGAAGCTTTCTTT.

CDR3 in amino acids: CASSRNSARGTEAFF. The CDR3 nucleotides read TGTGCCAGCAGCCGTAATTCGGCCCGGGGCACTGAAGCTTTCTTT. The V gene is TRBV11-1, the J gene TRBJ1-1; D unresolved. There are 15 residues in the CDR3. CDR1 and CDR2 from the germline V gene are SGHAT and FQDESV (reference sequence). Trimming removed 5 bases at V and 4 bases at J, with 17 bases between.

The rearrangement uses TRBV15 and TRBJ1-3; D gene unclear. This CDR3 is 17 amino acids long. In germline, CDR1 is LNHNV, CDR2 YYDKDF (reference sequence). V was trimmed by 1 base and J by 0 bases, leaving 13 bases between them. The CDR3 protein is CATSRGTLSSSGNTIYF. The CDR3, as DNA: TGTGCCACCAGCAGAGGTACGCTATCTAGCTCTGGAAACACCATATATTTT.

This clone was counted a single time. The CDR3 loop is CAFLDRDGNTIYF. Written as DNA, the CDR3 is TGTGCCTTCCTAGACAGGGATGGAAACACCATATATTTT. This chain connects TRBV30 to TRBJ1-3; 7 bases match TRBD1. Germline CDR1 reads GTSNPN; CDR2 reads SVGIG (reference sequence). The V and J ends lost 7 bases and 3 bases, in that order; junction bases with no gene match: 6. CDR3 length: 13 residues.

In its sample, this clone was seen a few times. The chain employs TRBV7-3 and TRBJ2-5; either TRBD1 or TRBD2 may fit D (5 bases each). Germline assignment: CDR1 SGHTA and CDR2 FQGTGA. Deletions cut 5 bases from V and 9 bases from J, with 16 bases between. CDR3 length: 13 amino acids. Written as DNA, the CDR3 is TGTGCCAGCAGCCCGGGACCAAATGGGGCCCAGTACTTC. The encoded protein is CASSPGPNGAQYF.

As DNA, the CDR3 is TGTGCCAGCAGCTGGAGATTTGTGACTGAAGCTTTCTTT. Its translation is CASSWRFVTEAFF. This sequence joins TRBV11-2 and TRBJ1-1; no clear D. The CDR3 length is 13 residues. Germline V CDR1 and CDR2: SGHAT, FQNNGV. The germline V and J ends were trimmed by 4 bases and 5 bases, with 11 bases remaining between them.

The V gene is TRBV6-5, the J gene TRBJ1-2, with TRBD1 as a possible D gene (5 bases). The V gene's germline CDR1 is MNHEY and CDR2 SVGAGI. This CDR3 comprises 14 residues. V was trimmed by 6 bases and J by 5 bases, leaving 16 bases between them. In DNA form, the CDR3 reads TGTGCCAGCAGCAACAGACAGCGGATTTATGGCTACACCTTC. Translated, it gives CASSNRQRIYGYTF.